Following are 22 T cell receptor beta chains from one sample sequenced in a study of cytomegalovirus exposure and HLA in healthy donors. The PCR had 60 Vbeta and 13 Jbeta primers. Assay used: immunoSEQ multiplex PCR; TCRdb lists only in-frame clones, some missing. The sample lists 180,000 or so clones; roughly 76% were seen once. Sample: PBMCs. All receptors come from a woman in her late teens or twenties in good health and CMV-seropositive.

In nucleotides, the CDR3 is TGTGCCAGCAAAGAGGGGGACAGGGGGATCACTGAAGCTTTCTTT. It is translated as CASKEGDRGITEAFF. The V call is TRBV5-4, the J call TRBJ1-1; TRBD1 matches 11 bases. CDR1 SGHNT and CDR2 YYREEE come from the germline V gene (reference sequence). V lost 6 bases and J lost 4; bases outside the gene matches: 8. The CDR3 totals 15 residues.

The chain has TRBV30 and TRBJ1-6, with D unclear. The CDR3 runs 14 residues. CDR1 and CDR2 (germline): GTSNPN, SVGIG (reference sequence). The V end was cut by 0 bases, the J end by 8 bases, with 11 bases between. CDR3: CAWSVTVYDSPLHF. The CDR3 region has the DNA TGTGCCTGGAGTGTCACAGTTTACGATTCACCCCTCCACTTT. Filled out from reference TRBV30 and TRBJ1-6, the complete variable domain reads SQTIHQWPATLVQPVGSPLSLECTVEGTSNPNLYWYRQAAGRGLQLLFYSVGIGQISSEVPQNLSASRPQDRQFILSSKKLLLSDSGFYLCAWSVTVYDSPLHFGNGTRLTVT.

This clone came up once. The CDR3 nucleotides read TGTGCCAGCAGCCCAGGAGGTTCCAGAAGGTATGGCTACACCTTC. Translation gives CASSPGGSRRYGYTF. The rearrangement uses TRBV7-2 and TRBJ1-2; D ambiguous. The CDR3 length is 15 residues. V lost 5 bases to trimming and J lost 5 bases, with 18 bases between them. Per the germline V gene, CDR1 is SGHTA and CDR2 is FQGNSA.

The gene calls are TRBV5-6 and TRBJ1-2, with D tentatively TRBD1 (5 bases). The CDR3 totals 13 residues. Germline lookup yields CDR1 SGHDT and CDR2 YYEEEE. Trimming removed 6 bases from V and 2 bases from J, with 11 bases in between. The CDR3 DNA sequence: TGTGCCAGCACAAGTAACAGGAACTATGGCTACACCTTC. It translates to CASTSNRNYGYTF.

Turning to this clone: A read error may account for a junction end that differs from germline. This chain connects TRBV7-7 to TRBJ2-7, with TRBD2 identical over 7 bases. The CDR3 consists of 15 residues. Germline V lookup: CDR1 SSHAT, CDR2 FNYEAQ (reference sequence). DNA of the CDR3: TGTGCTAGCAGCCCACTTACCTCTGGACTAGGCGAGCAGTACTTC. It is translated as CASSPLTSGLGEQYF.

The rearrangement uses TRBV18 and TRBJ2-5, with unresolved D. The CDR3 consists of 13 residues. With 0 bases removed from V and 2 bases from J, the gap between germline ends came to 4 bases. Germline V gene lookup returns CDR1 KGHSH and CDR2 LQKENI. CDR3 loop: CASSPPQQETQYF. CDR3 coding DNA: TGTGCCAGCTCACCACCTCAGCAAGAGACCCAGTACTTC.

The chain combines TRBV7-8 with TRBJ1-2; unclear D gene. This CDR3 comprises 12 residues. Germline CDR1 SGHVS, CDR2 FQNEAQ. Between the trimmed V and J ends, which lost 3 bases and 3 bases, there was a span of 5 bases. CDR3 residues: CASSFGDYGYTF. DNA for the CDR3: TGTGCCAGCAGCTTCGGGGACTATGGCTACACCTTC.

The CDR3 DNA is TGTGCCAGCAGTTCCCCCGGGACACGGAATCAGCCCCAGCATTTT. Translated: CASSSPGTRNQPQHF. The gene calls are TRBV28 and TRBJ1-5, with D possibly matching TRBD1 (6 bases). Trimming left V 4 bases short and J 4 bases short, with 14 bases between. The CDR3 spans 15 residues. Germline CDR1 MDHEN, CDR2 SYDVKM.

The CDR3, as DNA: TGTGCCAGCAGTCAAGGATCAGGGGAGACCCAGTACTTC. This codes for CASSQGSGETQYF. V and J are TRBV6-6 and TRBJ2-5, with a weak D call TRBD1 (5 bases). Deletions cut 5 bases from V and 5 bases from J, with 12 bases between. The germline V gene encodes CDR1 MNHNY and CDR2 SVGAGI (reference sequence). The CDR3 extends over 13 amino acids.

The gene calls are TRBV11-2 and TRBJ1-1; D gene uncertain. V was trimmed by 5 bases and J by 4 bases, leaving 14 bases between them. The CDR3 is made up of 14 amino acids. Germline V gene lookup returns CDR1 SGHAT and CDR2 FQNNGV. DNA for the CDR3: TGTGCCAGCAGCGATAGGACGGAGGGCACTGAAGCTTTCTTT. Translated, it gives CASSDRTEGTEAFF.

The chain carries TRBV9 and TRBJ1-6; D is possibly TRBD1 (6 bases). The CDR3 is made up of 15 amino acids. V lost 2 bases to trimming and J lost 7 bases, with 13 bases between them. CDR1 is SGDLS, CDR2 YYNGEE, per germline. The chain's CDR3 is CASSVSRQANSPLHF. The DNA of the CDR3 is TGTGCCAGCAGCGTGTCGCGACAGGCAAATTCACCCCTCCACTTT.

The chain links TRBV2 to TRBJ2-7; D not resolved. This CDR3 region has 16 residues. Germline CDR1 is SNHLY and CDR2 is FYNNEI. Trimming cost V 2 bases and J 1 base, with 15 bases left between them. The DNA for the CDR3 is TGTGCCAGCAGTGAATATGGAGAGCCCCCGTCCTACGAGCAGTACTTC. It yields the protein CASSEYGEPPSYEQYF.

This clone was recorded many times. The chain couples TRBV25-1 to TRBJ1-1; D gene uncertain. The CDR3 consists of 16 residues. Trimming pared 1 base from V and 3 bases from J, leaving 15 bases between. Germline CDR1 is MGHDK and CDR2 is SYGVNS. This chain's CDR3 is CASSELGPEGDTEAFF. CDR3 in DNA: TGTGCCAGCAGTGAATTGGGTCCTGAGGGAGACACTGAAGCTTTCTTT. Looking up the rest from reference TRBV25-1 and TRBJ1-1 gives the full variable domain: EADIYQTPRYLVIGTGKKITLECSQTMGHDKMYWYQQDPGMELHLIHYSYGVNSTEKGDLSSESTVSRIRTEHFPLTLESARPSHTSQYLCASSELGPEGDTEAFFGQGTRLTVV.

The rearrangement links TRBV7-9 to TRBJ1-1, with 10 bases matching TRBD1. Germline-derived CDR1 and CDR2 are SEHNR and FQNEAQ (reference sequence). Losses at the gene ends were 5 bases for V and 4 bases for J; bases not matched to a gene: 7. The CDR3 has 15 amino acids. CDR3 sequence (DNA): TGTGCCAGCAGCCCCTCGGACAGGGGGATCACTGAAGCTTTCTTT. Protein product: CASSPSDRGITEAFF.

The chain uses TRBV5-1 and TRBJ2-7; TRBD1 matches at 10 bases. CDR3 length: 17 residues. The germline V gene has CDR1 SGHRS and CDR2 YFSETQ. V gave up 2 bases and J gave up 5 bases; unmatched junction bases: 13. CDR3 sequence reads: CASSFQVTGQGFNEQYF. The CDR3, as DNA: TGCGCCAGCAGCTTTCAAGTCACGGGACAGGGGTTTAACGAGCAGTACTTC.

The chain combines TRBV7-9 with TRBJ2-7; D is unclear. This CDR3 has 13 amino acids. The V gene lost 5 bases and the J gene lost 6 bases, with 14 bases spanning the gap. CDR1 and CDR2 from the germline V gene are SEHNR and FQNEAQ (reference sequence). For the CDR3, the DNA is TGTGCCAGCAGCCCAGAGGCCAGTAGCGAGCAGTACTTC. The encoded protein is CASSPEASSEQYF. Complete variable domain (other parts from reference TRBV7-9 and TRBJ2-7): DTGVSQNPRHKITKRGQNVTFRCDPISEHNRLYWYRQTLGQGPEFLTYFQNEAQLEKSRLLSDRFSAERPKGSFSTLEIQRTEQGDSAMYLCASSPEASSEQYFGPGTRLTVT.

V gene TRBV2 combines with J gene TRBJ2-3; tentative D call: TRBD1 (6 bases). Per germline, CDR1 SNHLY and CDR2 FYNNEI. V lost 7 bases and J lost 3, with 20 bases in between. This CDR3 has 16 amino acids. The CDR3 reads CASTQFGGMKTDTQYF. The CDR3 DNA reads TGTGCCAGCACCCAATTTGGGGGCATGAAGACAGATACGCAGTATTTT.

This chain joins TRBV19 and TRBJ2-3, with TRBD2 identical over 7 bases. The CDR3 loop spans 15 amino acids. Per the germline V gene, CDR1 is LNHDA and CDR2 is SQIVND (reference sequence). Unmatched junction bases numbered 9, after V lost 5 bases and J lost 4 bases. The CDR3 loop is CASSGSGESADTQYF. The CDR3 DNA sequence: TGTGCCAGTAGTGGGAGCGGGGAAAGTGCAGATACGCAGTATTTT.

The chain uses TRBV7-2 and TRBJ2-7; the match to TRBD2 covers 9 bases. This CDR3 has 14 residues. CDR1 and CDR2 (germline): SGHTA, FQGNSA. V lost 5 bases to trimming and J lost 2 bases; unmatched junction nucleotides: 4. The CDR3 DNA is TGTGCCAGCAGCGGTATAGCGGGGGCCTACGAGCAGTACTTC. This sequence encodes CASSGIAGAYEQYF.

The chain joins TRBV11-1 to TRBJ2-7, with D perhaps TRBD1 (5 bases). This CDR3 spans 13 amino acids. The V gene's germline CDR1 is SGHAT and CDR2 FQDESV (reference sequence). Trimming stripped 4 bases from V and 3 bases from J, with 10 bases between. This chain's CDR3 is CASSWEGDYEQYF. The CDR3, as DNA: TGTGCCAGCAGCTGGGAAGGGGACTACGAGCAGTACTTC.

The CDR3 is CASSRLAGAVYNEQFF. The CDR3 DNA reads TGTGCCAGCAGCCGACTAGCGGGGGCTGTCTACAATGAGCAGTTCTTC. The chain recombines TRBV5-4 with TRBJ2-1, with TRBD2 matching 12 bases. This CDR3 is 16 amino acids long. Germline V lookup: CDR1 SGHNT, CDR2 YYREEE (reference sequence). J gave up 3 bases and V 4 bases, and 5 bases lay outside the gene matches. The full variable domain, completed using reference TRBV5-4 and TRBJ2-1, is ETGVTQSPTHLIKTRGQQVTLRCSSQSGHNTVSWYQQALGQGPQFIFQYYREEENGRGNFPPRFSGLQFPNYSSELNVNALELDDSALYLCASSRLAGAVYNEQFFGPGTRLTVL.

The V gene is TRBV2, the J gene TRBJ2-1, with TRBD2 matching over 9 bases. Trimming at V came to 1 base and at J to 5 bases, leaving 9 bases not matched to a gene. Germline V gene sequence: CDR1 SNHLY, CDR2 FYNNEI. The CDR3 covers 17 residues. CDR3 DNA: TGTGCCAGCAGTGAAGGGAAGCGGCGGGGGGGCGACAATGAGCAGTTCTTC. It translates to CASSEGKRRGGDNEQFF. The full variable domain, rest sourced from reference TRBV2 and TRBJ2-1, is EPEVTQTPSHQVTQMGQEVILRCVPISNHLYFYWYRQILGQKVEFLVSFYNNEISEKSEIFDDQFSVERPDGSNFTLKIRSTKLEDSAMYFCASSEGKRRGGDNEQFFGPGTRLTVL.